This T cell receptor beta chain is drawn from a study of T cells after yellow fever vaccination. Study outcomes and limitations: Researchers cautioned that FACS-sorted repertoires could harbor abundant clonotypes contaminating from the bulk population. Post-booster reappearance was seen for most primary-vaccination clones (just over 95% CD4, 80% to 90% CD8).

TCRdb analysed the 5' RACE reads with MiXCR anew, one entry per CDR3 protein. The data contain around 72,000 distinct CDR3 sequences, 7.3% of them singletons. This clonotype was picked up a small number of times. What it binds is not known. Trimming shortened V by 6 bases and J by 0 bases, and 9 bases separated the two germline ends. This CDR3 contains 15 residues. The V gene's germline CDR1 is MNHEY and CDR2 SVGEGT. The receptor comes from a man between 18 and 29 years old who received the YFV17D yellow fever vaccine. J is TRBJ1-6 and V is TRBV6-2 or TRBV6-3, with a tentative D call TRBD1 (5 bases). This material consisted of CD8+ T cells sorted from PBMCs, taken around 10 days after the first yellow fever vaccination. CDR3 loop: CASRAGSSYNSPLHF. The CDR3 nucleotides read TGTGCCAGCAGGGCAGGGAGCTCCTATAATTCACCCCTCCACTTT.